The present T cell receptor beta chain was sequenced within a study of blood T cell repertoires in COVID-19. Original analysis: Scientists estimated how many nucleated cells there were by amplifying reference gene primers. Only in-frame clones appear in the TCRdb table, and some are missing; sequencing was by immunoSEQ multiplex PCR. V and J calls plus clone size are reproduced from that table; the DNA served to infer D and trimming. Among 200,000 or so clones listed, about 84% were seen once. V shed 6 bases and J 4 bases; nucleotides not matched to a gene: 10. This CDR3 is 16 amino acids long. The germline V gene encodes CDR1 SGHRS and CDR2 YFSETQ.

The sequence was collected from a woman aged 40 to 55 with acute COVID-19. V is TRBV5-1 and J is TRBJ2-2; TRBD2 aligns across 9 bases. The sample comprised PBMCs or T cells enriched from blood (not recorded which). The CDR3 region has the DNA TGCGCCAGCACCCCCCGCGGGGGGGCGACCACCGGGGAGCTGTTTTTT. It codes for CASTPRGGATTGELFF.